The present TCR beta chain was sequenced within a study of patients and donors after allogeneic stem cell transplantation. The CDR3 loop spans 14 amino acids. Germline trimming cut 6 bases from V and 7 bases from J; bases unmatched to any gene: 8. Germline CDR1 is MGHRA and CDR2 is YSYEKL. TCRdb fed the RT-PCR reads into MiXCR, producing one record per CDR3 protein. The sample shows 800,000 to 1,000,000 distinct CDR3 sequences, 18% of them seen only once. J is TRBJ2-1 and V is TRBV4-1; 8 positions agree with TRBD2. The source is a human donor who was either an allogeneic HSCT recipient or a stem cell or donor lymphocyte infusion donor (not recorded which). It is not recorded whose cells these are; they may come from a transplant donor. What was sequenced was blood, either unsorted or a sorted T cell fraction (not recorded which). The CDR3 DNA reads as TGCGCCAGCAGGCGGGAGGACAAGTGGAATGAGCAGTTCTTC. The encoded protein is CASRREDKWNEQFF.